Below are 30 T cell receptor beta chains sequenced from a single sample in a study of T cell responses to AZD1222 COVID-19 vaccine. TCRdb keeps only in-frame clones here, not all; method: immunoSEQ multiplex PCR. Of 110,000 or so clones listed, approximately 90% are singletons. This specimen consisted of peripheral blood, obtained on day 0 of AZD1222 vaccination. These receptors originate from an adult in good health.

The table lists this clone with a count of one. The chain carries TRBV10-2 and TRBJ2-1, with 13 bases aligning to TRBD2. Per germline, CDR1 WSHSY and CDR2 SAAADI. V dropped 9 bases and J dropped 2; count of bases not matched to a gene: 1. This CDR3 is 14 amino acids long. The CDR3 region is CASTSGGAYNEQFF. DNA of the CDR3: TGCGCCAGTACTAGCGGGGGGGCCTACAATGAGCAGTTCTTC.

This clone was detected a few times. The chain has TRBV30 and TRBJ2-3; D ambiguous. The V gene lost 2 bases and the J gene lost 5 bases, with 11 bases spanning the gap. Germline values: CDR1 GTSNPN, CDR2 SVGIG (reference sequence). The CDR3 sequence is 13 residues long. CDR3 loop: CAWSLGWEDTQYF. The CDR3 DNA sequence: TGTGCCTGGAGTCTGGGTTGGGAAGATACGCAGTATTTT.

The rearrangement links TRBV28 to TRBJ1-1, with a weak D call TRBD1 (5 bases). The V gene lost 2 bases and the J gene lost 4 bases, with 11 bases spanning the gap. The CDR3 has 14 amino acids. Germline assignment: CDR1 MDHEN and CDR2 SYDVKM. CDR3 in amino acids: CASSLPGRATEAFF. CDR3 nucleotides: TGTGCCAGCAGTTTACCAGGGAGGGCCACTGAAGCTTTCTTT.

The V call is TRBV6-4, the J call TRBJ1-2, with D unclear. The CDR3 extends over 15 amino acids. V was cut by 0 bases and J by 6 bases, with 14 bases left in between. CDR1 is MRHNA, CDR2 SNTAGT, per germline. This chain's CDR3 is CASSDSVEGENGYTF. The CDR3 nucleotides are TGTGCCAGCAGTGACTCAGTGGAGGGAGAAAATGGCTACACCTTC.

The chain uses TRBV7-2 and TRBJ2-3; D gene uncertain. The germline V gene has CDR1 SGHTA and CDR2 FQGNSA. CDR3 length: 13 residues. V lost 6 bases and J lost 3, with 10 bases in between. CDR3 amino acids: CASRPGSTDTQYF. The CDR3 bases are TGTGCCAGCAGGCCCGGGTCAACAGATACGCAGTATTTT.

The J gene is TRBJ2-4, the V gene TRBV28; D uncertain. V lost 5 bases to trimming and J lost 0 bases, with 8 bases between them. Germline CDR1 MDHEN, CDR2 SYDVKM. This CDR3 has 14 residues. Here the CDR3 reads CASSKRVAKNIQYF. The CDR3 coding sequence is TGTGCCAGCAGTAAACGGGTAGCCAAAAACATTCAGTACTTC.

DNA of the CDR3: TGCGCCAGCAGTGAAGGGGCAGGGACACCCCCTGAAGCTTTCTTT. This sequence encodes CASSEGAGTPPEAFF. V gene TRBV10-1 combines with J gene TRBJ1-1, with D maybe TRBD1 (6 bases). Germline V gives CDR1 WNHNN, CDR2 SYGVQD (reference sequence). Trimming shortened V by 3 bases and J by 6 bases, and 17 bases separated the two germline ends. The CDR3 is 15 amino acids.

The CDR3 spells CASSQDCSDRAQETQYF. CDR3 nucleotides: TGTGCCAGCAGCCAAGATTGTTCGGACAGGGCCCAAGAGACCCAGTACTTC. The rearrangement uses TRBV3-1 (or the pseudogene TRBV3-2) and TRBJ2-5, with TRBD1 matching 8 bases. CDR3 length: 17 residues. Trimming cost V 0 bases and J 1 base; bases outside gene matches: 7. Germline V gene lookup returns CDR1 LGHDT and CDR2 YNNKEL (reference sequence).

The J gene is TRBJ2-1, the V gene TRBV25-1, with D possibly TRBD1 on 6 matching bases. CDR3 size: 16 residues. CDR1 MGHDK and CDR2 SYGVNS come from the germline V gene. Trimming removed 3 bases from V and 2 bases from J, with 14 bases in between. This CDR3 reads CASSEVRGSTYNEQFF. The CDR3 bases are TGTGCCAGCAGTGAGGTGAGGGGGAGTACCTACAATGAGCAGTTCTTC. Together with reference TRBV25-1 and TRBJ2-1, the CDR3 gives the full variable domain: EADIYQTPRYLVIGTGKKITLECSQTMGHDKMYWYQQDPGMELHLIHYSYGVNSTEKGDLSSESTVSRIRTEHFPLTLESARPSHTSQYLCASSEVRGSTYNEQFFGPGTRLTVL.

This clone is a singleton in its sample. This rearrangement joins TRBV10-2 to TRBJ2-5; TRBD2 is a possible D gene (5 bases). The CDR3 covers 16 residues. Germline CDR1 is WSHSY and CDR2 is SAAADI. Between the trimmed V and J ends, which lost 4 bases and 2 bases, there was a span of 17 bases. The CDR3 nucleotides read TGCGCCAGCAGTGTGGGAGTCACGCGTCGTCAAGAGACCCAGTACTTC. Encoded protein: CASSVGVTRRQETQYF.

The rearrangement links TRBV28 to TRBJ1-2; weak D call: TRBD1 (5 bases). CDR1 MDHEN and CDR2 SYDVKM come from the germline V gene. This CDR3 contains 13 residues. V was pared by 7 bases and J by 4 bases, with 13 bases between. The CDR3 sequence is CASNFRGSYGYTF. The CDR3 nucleotides read TGTGCCAGCAACTTTCGGGGGAGCTATGGCTACACCTTC.

The CDR3 loop reads CASSLDGVQETQYF. The CDR3 region has the DNA TGTGCCAGCAGCTTAGATGGCGTACAAGAGACCCAGTACTTC. The genes are TRBV7-9 and TRBJ2-5; no clear D. The CDR3 contains 14 residues. CDR1 is SEHNR and CDR2 is FQNEAQ in the germline V gene (reference sequence). V was trimmed by 1 base and J by 2 bases, leaving 8 bases between them.

This sequence joins TRBV4-3 and TRBJ1-5; perhaps TRBD1 as D (6 bases). Trimming cost V 0 bases and J 4 bases, with 10 bases left between them. The germline V gene encodes CDR1 LGHNA and CDR2 YSLEER. This CDR3 spans 15 amino acids. CDR3 sequence (DNA): TGCGCCAGCAGCCAAGACCGGGGGCGGAATCAGCCCCAGCATTTT. This encodes CASSQDRGRNQPQHF.

The rearrangement uses TRBV5-5 and TRBJ2-1; 11 bases match TRBD2. V shed 2 bases and J 2 bases; nucleotides not matched to a gene: 0. The CDR3 runs 15 residues. Germline CDR1 reads SGHKS; CDR2 reads YYEKEE (reference sequence). The CDR3: CASSFSGGAYNEQFF. CDR3 nucleotides: TGTGCCAGCAGCTTTAGCGGGGGGGCCTACAATGAGCAGTTCTTC.

The gene calls are TRBV20-1 and TRBJ2-1; D might be TRBD1 or TRBD2, each matching 5 bases. V gave up 3 bases and J gave up 4 bases, with 13 bases separating them. CDR3 length equals 14 residues. Germline loops: CDR1 DFQATT, CDR2 SNEGSKA (reference sequence). The CDR3 nucleotides read TGCAGTGCTAGTGTGGGACCCGTATACAATGAGCAGTTCTTC. It codes for CSASVGPVYNEQFF.

V gene TRBV6-5 combines with J gene TRBJ1-6, with TRBD1 identical over 7 bases. The J segment lost 4 bases and the V segment lost 8 bases, leaving 2 bases of the junction unmatched. The CDR3 length is 13 residues. Germline V gene sequence: CDR1 MNHEY, CDR2 SVGAGI. CDR3 in amino acids: CASRDSYNSPLHF. CDR3 bases: TGTGCCAGCCGGGACAGTTATAATTCACCCCTCCACTTT.

V is TRBV7-9 and J is TRBJ1-3, with 10 nucleotides matching TRBD1. This CDR3 has 16 residues. CDR1 and CDR2 from the germline V gene are SEHNR and FQNEAQ (reference sequence). J was trimmed by 0 bases and V by 4 bases; bases with no gene match: 3. CDR3 residues: CASSSRDRGSGNTIYF. CDR3 bases: TGTGCCAGCAGCTCCCGGGACAGGGGCTCTGGAAACACCATATATTTT. The whole variable domain, remainder taken from reference TRBV7-9 and TRBJ1-3, is DTGVSQNPRHKITKRGQNVTFRCDPISEHNRLYWYRQTLGQGPEFLTYFQNEAQLEKSRLLSDRFSAERPKGSFSTLEIQRTEQGDSAMYLCASSSRDRGSGNTIYFGEGSWLTVV.

This clone was detected only a few times. The junction differs from germline at one of its ends, possibly a read error. The CDR3 region is CASSTGLAGGLDYEQYF. Written as DNA, the CDR3 is TGTGCTAGCAGCACAGGACTAGCGGGGGGGTTAGACTACGAGCAGTACTTC. The chain recombines TRBV7-7 with TRBJ2-7, with 15 bases identical to TRBD2. The CDR3 runs 17 residues. Germline loops: CDR1 SSHAT, CDR2 FNYEAQ (reference sequence).

This clone turned up a few times. The rearrangement links TRBV7-8 to TRBJ2-7; the match to TRBD1 covers 7 bases. The CDR3 spans 14 residues. Trimming took 5 bases from V and 3 from J; bases not matched to a gene: 7. CDR1 is SGHVS, CDR2 FQNEAQ, per germline. The CDR3 DNA is TGTGCCAGCAGCCCTCTGACAGGGTACTACGAGCAGTACTTC. Amino acid sequence: CASSPLTGYYEQYF.

This clone was recorded only once. The V gene is TRBV30, the J gene TRBJ2-4; D is ambiguous. V lost 1 base to trimming and J lost 5 bases, with 9 bases between them. The CDR3 has 13 residues. Germline V CDR1 and CDR2: GTSNPN, SVGIG (reference sequence). The CDR3 region is CAWSAKPQNIQYF. The CDR3 region has the DNA TGTGCCTGGAGTGCAAAACCTCAAAACATTCAGTACTTC.

The V gene is TRBV6-4, the J gene TRBJ1-5, with D tentatively TRBD1 (6 bases). The germline V and J ends were trimmed by 2 bases and 0 bases, with 11 bases remaining between them. This CDR3 comprises 16 residues. CDR1 is MRHNA and CDR2 is SNTAGT in the germline V gene. The CDR3 coding sequence is TGTGCCAGCAGTGACCAGACAGGCTATAGCAATCAGCCCCAGCATTTT. Its protein is CASSDQTGYSNQPQHF.

J is TRBJ2-7 and V is TRBV5-1, with a possible D match to TRBD2 (5 bases). Germline V lookup: CDR1 SGHRS, CDR2 YFSETQ. The CDR3 runs to 13 residues. V lost 3 bases and J 7 bases, leaving 14 bases between the germline ends. The CDR3 here is CASSSGRPGEQYF. The CDR3 DNA reads TGCGCCAGCAGCTCGGGCCGTCCGGGGGAGCAGTACTTC.

The chain combines TRBV5-1 with TRBJ2-5; 11 bases line up with TRBD2. J lost 6 bases, V lost 0 bases, and 4 bases had no gene match. This CDR3 has 15 residues. CDR1 and CDR2 (germline): SGHRS, YFSETQ. CDR3 in DNA: TGCGCCAGCAGCTTGGGACTAGCGGGACGACAGACCCAGTACTTC. Protein sequence: CASSLGLAGRQTQYF.

The chain carries TRBV30 and TRBJ1-6; 7 positions agree with TRBD1. V dropped 3 bases and J dropped 0; count of bases not matched to a gene: 2. Germline lookup yields CDR1 GTSNPN and CDR2 SVGIG (reference sequence). There are 15 residues in the CDR3. The CDR3 DNA follows: TGTGCCTGGAGGACAGGGAGCTCCTATAATTCACCCCTCCACTTT. Its protein is CAWRTGSSYNSPLHF.

The rearrangement links TRBV5-1 to TRBJ2-1; TRBD2 aligns across 11 bases. Germline values: CDR1 SGHRS, CDR2 YFSETQ. There are 17 residues in the CDR3. The ends lost 0 bases at V and 7 bases at J; junction bases unmatched: 9. This CDR3 reads CASSLELLAGVGNEQFF. CDR3 in DNA: TGCGCCAGCAGCTTGGAACTACTAGCGGGAGTTGGGAATGAGCAGTTCTTC.

The gene calls are TRBV11-3 and TRBJ2-1; 11 bases are a match to TRBD2. Trimming at V came to 6 bases and at J to 7 bases, leaving 11 bases not matched to a gene. CDR3 length: 16 amino acids. Germline-derived CDR1 and CDR2 are SGHNT and YENEEA. The DNA of the CDR3 is TGTGCCAGCAGTTCCCGTAGCGGGAGGGCAGGTAATGAGCAGTTCTTC. Protein product: CASSSRSGRAGNEQFF.

This clone was observed once. The chain couples TRBV11-2 to TRBJ1-6; D remains unclear. Germline V gene data show CDR1 as SGHAT and CDR2 as FQNNGV. This CDR3 region has 12 residues. V lost 7 bases to trimming and J lost 13 bases, with 14 bases between them. CDR3 in DNA: TGTGCCAGCACCCAACCGGCGGGGCCCCTCCACTTT. This sequence encodes CASTQPAGPLHF.

The chain has TRBV28 and TRBJ1-2; no reliable D call. The CDR3 has 14 residues. Germline CDR1 MDHEN, CDR2 SYDVKM. Trimming pared 4 bases from V and 2 bases from J, leaving 11 bases between. The CDR3 reads CASSSLNPNYGYTF. CDR3 bases: TGTGCCAGCAGTTCTCTAAATCCAAACTATGGCTACACCTTC.

The rearrangement uses TRBV2 and TRBJ1-4; unclear D gene. Germline CDR1 reads SNHLY; CDR2 reads FYNNEI. V was cut by 5 bases and J by 8 bases, with 12 bases left in between. This CDR3 comprises 13 residues. This chain's CDR3 is CASSIPVFEKLFF. In DNA form, the CDR3 reads TGTGCCAGCAGTATTCCGGTTTTCGAAAAACTGTTTTTT. The whole variable domain, filled in from reference TRBV2 and TRBJ1-4, reads EPEVTQTPSHQVTQMGQEVILRCVPISNHLYFYWYRQILGQKVEFLVSFYNNEISEKSEIFDDQFSVERPDGSNFTLKIRSTKLEDSAMYFCASSIPVFEKLFFGSGTQLSVL.

The rearrangement uses TRBV27 and TRBJ2-1; no definite D call. Germline CDR1 is MNHEY and CDR2 is SMNVEV (reference sequence). CDR3 length: 12 residues. V was trimmed by 7 bases and J by 3 bases, leaving 7 bases between them. CDR3 amino acids: CASKGGYNEQFF. The CDR3 DNA follows: TGTGCCAGCAAGGGCGGCTACAATGAGCAGTTCTTC.